This T cell receptor (beta chain) was sequenced in a study of cytotoxic CD8 clonotypes in ibrutinib-treated CLL. Across the whole study: Partial response was seen in roughly 25 patients and complete response in 2; after median around 5.5 years, around 15 stayed remitted, some twelve progressed. On average, approximately 95,000 productive rearrangements and just over 250,000 productive templates per sample. General study results and limits: Baseline levels were approached again at progression, after clonality had risen at ibrutinib response.

Turning to this clone: The target antigen is unknown.

Data came from immunoSEQ multiplex PCR; TCRdb stores just in-frame clones and leaves some out. Among 100,000 or so clones, about 58% were seen once, and the ten largest hold 30% to 45%. Germline-derived CDR1 and CDR2 are WNHNN and SYGVQD (reference sequence). V lost 8 bases, J lost 1 base, and 14 bases lay in between. The CDR3 sequence is 14 residues long. This TCR derives from a human donor with chronic lymphocytic leukemia. The material was PBMCs, obtained after 24 months of ibrutinib treatment. The chain combines TRBV10-1 with TRBJ1-1, with D unclear. CDR3 sequence reads: CASQSETTNTEAFF. The DNA for the CDR3 is TGCGCCAGCCAGAGTGAGACGACGAACACTGAAGCTTTCTTT.